Presented here are 23 T cell receptor beta chains from one specimen sequenced in a study of T cell responses to AZD1222 COVID-19 vaccine. The method was immunoSEQ multiplex PCR; TCRdb's version includes in-frame clones alone and lacks a portion of them. The table records about 160,000 clones, about 92% of them present only once. The material was peripheral blood, obtained on day 0 of AZD1222 vaccination. The receptors were gathered from an adult in good health.

The rearrangement uses TRBV2 and TRBJ1-1, with D unclear. V dropped 5 bases and J dropped 3 bases, with 13 bases sitting between them. Germline lookup yields CDR1 SNHLY and CDR2 FYNNEI. The CDR3 runs 14 residues. This CDR3 reads CASSKVPGDTEAFF. The CDR3 region has the DNA TGTGCCAGCAGTAAAGTCCCCGGGGACACTGAAGCTTTCTTT. Supplemented by reference TRBV2 and TRBJ1-1, the full variable domain reads EPEVTQTPSHQVTQMGQEVILRCVPISNHLYFYWYRQILGQKVEFLVSFYNNEISEKSEIFDDQFSVERPDGSNFTLKIRSTKLEDSAMYFCASSKVPGDTEAFFGQGTRLTVV.

To note about this clone: This sample includes further DNA sequences coding for the same CDR3. V and J are TRBV9 and TRBJ1-3; tentatively, D is TRBD1 (6 bases). Between the trimmed V and J ends, which lost 3 bases and 4 bases, there was a span of 11 bases. In germline, CDR1 is SGDLS, CDR2 YYNGEE. This CDR3 spans 14 amino acids. The CDR3 DNA reads as TGTGCCAGCAGCGCACAGGGTTCCGGAAACACCATATATTTT. Translated, it gives CASSAQGSGNTIYF.

The chain recombines TRBV27 with TRBJ2-5; 9 positions agree with TRBD2. CDR1 and CDR2 (germline): MNHEY, SMNVEV (reference sequence). CDR3 length: 16 residues. Losses at the gene ends were 5 bases for V and 1 base for J; bases not matched to a gene: 8. The CDR3 loop is CASSPGVAGAQETQYF. The CDR3 bases are TGTGCCAGCAGTCCCGGGGTAGCGGGGGCCCAAGAGACCCAGTACTTC.

The CDR3: CASSLVAGNSAIYF. CDR3 sequence (DNA): TGTGCCAGCAGCTTAGTTGCGGGAAATAGCGCCATATATTTT. The rearrangement links TRBV7-8 to TRBJ1-3; D unclear. Per germline, CDR1 SGHVS and CDR2 FQNEAQ. The V and J ends lost 1 base and 11 bases respectively, with 15 bases between them. The length of the CDR3 is 14 residues.

The rearrangement links TRBV4-2 to TRBJ1-1; 7 nucleotides agree with TRBD1. Germline V gene sequence: CDR1 LGHNA, CDR2 YNFKEQ. The CDR3 contains 15 residues. With 1 base clipped from V and 3 bases from J, the junction kept 5 bases outside the gene matches. Written as DNA, the CDR3 is TGTGCCAGCAGCCAAGCGGACAGGACCGACACTGAAGCTTTCTTT. Its translation: CASSQADRTDTEAFF.

This clone has just one count. This chain uses TRBV12-3 or TRBV12-4 with TRBJ1-2; 8 nucleotides align to TRBD1. V shed 6 bases, J shed 4 bases, and the junction held 4 bases outside the gene matches. The CDR3 loop spans 13 amino acids. The CDR3 here is CASRRQGFYGYTF. DNA of the CDR3: TGTGCCAGCAGGAGACAGGGGTTCTATGGCTACACCTTC.

The rearrangement uses TRBV10-3 and TRBJ1-5, with TRBD1 identical over 8 bases. In germline, CDR1 is ENHRY, CDR2 SYGVKD. The CDR3 totals 14 residues. V lost 7 bases to trimming and J lost 5 bases; unmatched junction nucleotides: 7. The CDR3 sequence: CAIITQGADQPQHF. CDR3 sequence (DNA): TGTGCCATCATTACTCAGGGGGCGGATCAGCCCCAGCATTTT.

This clone has just one count. The chain has TRBV19 and TRBJ1-1; no clear D. V gave up 1 base and J gave up 0 bases, with 12 bases separating them. The CDR3 covers 16 residues. The germline gives CDR1 LNHDA, CDR2 SQIVND (reference sequence). The CDR3 sequence is CASSIVPGIMNTEAFF. The DNA for the CDR3 is TGTGCCAGTAGTATAGTTCCAGGCATCATGAACACTGAAGCTTTCTTT.

The chain couples TRBV27 to TRBJ1-2; possible D gene TRBD1, 5 bases. Germline lookup yields CDR1 MNHEY and CDR2 SMNVEV (reference sequence). The CDR3 extends over 14 amino acids. Trimming cost V 2 bases and J 5 bases, with 12 bases left between them. The CDR3 DNA reads as TGTGCCAGCAGTTTAACAGGAGGGATATATGGCTACACCTTC. It specifies CASSLTGGIYGYTF.

The sample holds a few counts of this clone. The gene calls are TRBV6-1 and TRBJ2-6; 9 bases match TRBD2. J lost 3 bases, V lost 0 bases, and 0 bases had no gene match. The CDR3 consists of 16 residues. Germline V CDR1 and CDR2: MNHNS, SASEGT. CDR3 residues: CASSEASGGGANVLTF. DNA of the CDR3: TGTGCCAGCAGTGAAGCTAGCGGGGGTGGGGCCAACGTCCTGACTTTC.

The genes are TRBV12-5 and TRBJ2-1, with D perhaps being TRBD1 or TRBD2 (5 bases each). This CDR3 is built from 16 residues. Trimming took 0 bases from V and 7 from J, leaving 16 bases between them. Germline CDR1 LGHNT, CDR2 FRNRAP. This CDR3 is CASGLVLAGAWNEQFF. In nucleotides, the CDR3 is TGTGCTAGTGGTTTGGTACTTGCCGGGGCCTGGAATGAGCAGTTCTTC.

The chain has TRBV11-3 and TRBJ2-5, with D possibly being TRBD1 (6 bases). Trimming removed 0 bases at V and 4 bases at J, with 15 bases between. The CDR3 runs to 16 residues. CDR1 is SGHNT, CDR2 YENEEA, per germline. DNA of the CDR3: TGTGCCAGCAGCTTAGATTGGGAACAGGGTGGAGAGACCCAGTACTTC. Protein product: CASSLDWEQGGETQYF.

V is TRBV7-3 and J is TRBJ1-6; TRBD1 agrees at 12 bases. This CDR3 spans 18 amino acids. The germline V gene encodes CDR1 SGHTA and CDR2 FQGTGA. J gave up 5 bases and V 0 bases, and 5 bases lay outside the gene matches. The CDR3 loop is CASSLTGTGGAHNSPLHF. The CDR3 bases are TGTGCCAGCAGCTTAACTGGGACAGGGGGCGCGCATAATTCACCCCTCCACTTT.

The V call is TRBV7-6, the J call TRBJ2-2, with 13 bases aligning to TRBD2. J gave up 5 bases and V 5 bases, and 5 bases lay outside the gene matches. CDR1 is SGHVS and CDR2 is FNYEAQ in the germline V gene. This CDR3 has 16 amino acids. CDR3 residues: CASSEILAGGTGELFF. In DNA, the CDR3 is TGTGCCAGCAGCGAAATACTAGCGGGGGGGACCGGGGAGCTGTTTTTT. Full variable domain (rest looked up from reference TRBV7-6 and TRBJ2-2): GAGVSQSPRYKVTKRGQDVALRCDPISGHVSLYWYRQALGQGPEFLTYFNYEAQQDKSGLPNDRFSAERPEGSISTLTIQRTEQRDSAMYRCASSEILAGGTGELFFGEGSRLTVL.

The chain employs TRBV19 and TRBJ2-5; TRBD1 matches at 12 bases. Germline CDR1 and CDR2: LNHDA and SQIVND (reference sequence). The CDR3 is 16 amino acids. Losses at the gene ends were 6 bases for V and 5 bases for J; bases not matched to a gene: 10. For the CDR3, the DNA is TGTGCCAGTAGAAACACGGGACAGGGGGCGGCGGAGACCCAGTACTTC. It is translated as CASRNTGQGAAETQYF.

This chain connects TRBV5-1 to TRBJ1-5, with unresolved D. Trimming pared 4 bases from V and 5 bases from J, leaving 13 bases between. CDR1 and CDR2 from the germline V gene are SGHRS and YFSETQ. The CDR3 totals 14 residues. The CDR3 region has the DNA TGCGCCAGCAGCCTAAACGGTGCCCATCAGCCCCAGCATTTT. Translated: CASSLNGAHQPQHF. Drawing the rest from reference TRBV5-1 and TRBJ1-5, the complete variable domain is KAGVTQTPRYLIKTRGQQVTLSCSPISGHRSVSWYQQTPGQGLQFLFEYFSETQRNKGNFPGRFSGRQFSNSRSEMNVSTLELGDSALYLCASSLNGAHQPQHFGDGTRLSIL.

The sample holds one count of this clone. The chain recombines TRBV3-1 (or the pseudogene TRBV3-2) with TRBJ1-3; D remains unclear. V was cut by 0 bases and J by 2 bases, with 8 bases left in between. In germline, CDR1 is LGHDT, CDR2 YNNKEL (reference sequence). The CDR3 spans 15 residues. The DNA of the CDR3 is TGTGCCAGCAGCCAAGATACGGTAGCTGGAAACACCATATATTTT. Translated: CASSQDTVAGNTIYF.

The V gene is TRBV3-1 (or the pseudogene TRBV3-2), the J gene TRBJ1-1; TRBD1 agrees at 8 bases. V lost 4 bases to trimming and J lost 3 bases; unmatched junction nucleotides: 7. The CDR3 spans 15 residues. The germline gives CDR1 LGHDT, CDR2 YNNKEL (reference sequence). Written as DNA, the CDR3 is TGTGCCAGCAGCCCCCAGGACAGGGCGGACACTGAAGCTTTCTTT. This sequence encodes CASSPQDRADTEAFF.

This chain connects TRBV12-3 or TRBV12-4 to TRBJ1-2; D is undetermined. The CDR3 has 13 residues. Trimming left V 4 bases short and J 1 base short, with 7 bases between. The CDR3 nucleotides read TGTGCCAGCAGTTCACAGCTTAACTATGGCTACACCTTC. Its translation: CASSSQLNYGYTF.

This chain links TRBV5-1 with TRBJ1-2; D is undetermined. Germline values: CDR1 SGHRS, CDR2 YFSETQ. The CDR3 contains 15 residues. Trimming removed 4 bases from V and 4 bases from J, with 17 bases in between. The CDR3 DNA sequence: TGCGCCAGCAGCCCTGAATGGTTAGCGGGCTATGGCTACACCTTC. Protein sequence: CASSPEWLAGYGYTF.

The chain combines TRBV9 with TRBJ1-1; 8 positions agree with TRBD1. V gave up 0 bases and J gave up 4 bases; unmatched junction bases: 2. The CDR3 is made up of 14 amino acids. The germline gives CDR1 SGDLS, CDR2 YYNGEE. The CDR3, as DNA: TGTGCCAGCAGCGTAGGACAGGGGATCACTGAAGCTTTCTTT. Protein: CASSVGQGITEAFF.

The chain combines TRBV2 with TRBJ2-1; D might be TRBD2 (5 bases). The V end lost 5 bases, the J end lost 2 bases, and 10 bases lay between the germline ends. This CDR3 is 14 amino acids long. In germline, CDR1 is SNHLY, CDR2 FYNNEI. CDR3 sequence (DNA): TGTGCCAGCAGTAATCGGGGAACCTACAATGAGCAGTTCTTC. The encoded protein is CASSNRGTYNEQFF.

The chain couples TRBV4-1 to TRBJ1-3, with D unresolved. The V end was cut by 0 bases, the J end by 0 bases, with 12 bases between. Looked up from germline, CDR1 is MGHRA and CDR2 is YSYEKL. The CDR3 covers 17 residues. In nucleotides, the CDR3 is TGCGCCAGCAGCCAAGATAGGGCAGAGTACTCTGGAAACACCATATATTTT. This codes for CASSQDRAEYSGNTIYF.